This entry features one TCR beta chain sequence. This sample is part of a study of blood T cell repertoires in COVID-19. About the study: Samples taken during acute and convalescent COVID-19 were collected in the United States, Italy and Spain. T cells, B-cell-depleted T cells, or PBMCs supplied cDNA or gDNA.

This CDR3 has 15 amino acids. The germline CDR1 and CDR2 sequences are MDHEN and SYDVKM. Trimming at V came to 2 bases and at J to 9 bases, leaving 3 bases not matched to a gene. Seattle researchers signed up patients amid active infection and tracked them longitudinally. Original data processing: Researchers report that nucleated cell counts were estimated from reference gene primer amplification. TCRdb's copy holds only in-frame clones and misses some; the assay was immunoSEQ multiplex PCR. That table is the source of V, J and clone size, and D and trimming were worked out from the DNA. This table has around 190,000 clones, about four fifths appearing once.

This clonotype originated in a woman between 40 and 50 years old with COVID-19, enrolled during active disease. What was sequenced was peripheral blood. The chain employs TRBV28 and TRBJ2-1, with 14 bases aligning to TRBD2. CDR3 region: CASSLRTSGRFEQFF. CDR3 nucleotides: TGTGCCAGCAGTTTACGGACTAGCGGGAGGTTTGAGCAGTTCTTC.